The T cell receptor beta chain described here comes from a study of blood T cells in healthy people across ages. The V end lost 5 bases, the J end lost 7 bases, and 15 bases lay between the germline ends. Germline V gene sequence: CDR1 SEHNR, CDR2 FQNEAQ (reference sequence). The CDR3 is 15 amino acids. Caucasian individuals from Russia who were healthy and aged roughly 6 to 95 acted as donors. Every participating donor contributed roughly 10 milliliters of peripheral blood through a draw. With a J-beta primer mix and a sample-barcoded 5' primer, a second PCR ran about 6 to 11 cycles. Each CDR3 protein is one row after TCRdb ran MiXCR on the 5' RACE reads. The table includes about 670,000 distinct CDR3 sequences, roughly 43% detected once.

The receptor was isolated from a man older than 75 in good health. The chain couples TRBV7-9 to TRBJ1-6, with a weak D call TRBD1 (6 bases). The sample consisted of blood. The CDR3: CASSPLGQSNSPLHF. Written as DNA, the CDR3 is TGTGCCAGCAGCCCCCTCGGACAGTCCAATTCACCCCTCCACTTT.